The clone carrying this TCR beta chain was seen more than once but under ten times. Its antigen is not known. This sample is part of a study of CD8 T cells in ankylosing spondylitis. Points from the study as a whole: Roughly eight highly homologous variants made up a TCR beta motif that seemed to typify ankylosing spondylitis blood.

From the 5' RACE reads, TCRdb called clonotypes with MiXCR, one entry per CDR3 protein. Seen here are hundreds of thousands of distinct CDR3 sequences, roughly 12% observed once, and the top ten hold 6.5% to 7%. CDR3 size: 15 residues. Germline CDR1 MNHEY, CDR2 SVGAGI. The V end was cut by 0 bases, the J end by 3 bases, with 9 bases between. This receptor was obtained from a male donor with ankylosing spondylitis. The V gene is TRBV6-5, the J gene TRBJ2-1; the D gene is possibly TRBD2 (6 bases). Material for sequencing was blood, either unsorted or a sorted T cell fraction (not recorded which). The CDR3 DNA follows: TGTGCCAGCAGTTACTCTAGCGGCCTCTACAATGAGCAGTTCTTC. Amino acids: CASSYSSGLYNEQFF.